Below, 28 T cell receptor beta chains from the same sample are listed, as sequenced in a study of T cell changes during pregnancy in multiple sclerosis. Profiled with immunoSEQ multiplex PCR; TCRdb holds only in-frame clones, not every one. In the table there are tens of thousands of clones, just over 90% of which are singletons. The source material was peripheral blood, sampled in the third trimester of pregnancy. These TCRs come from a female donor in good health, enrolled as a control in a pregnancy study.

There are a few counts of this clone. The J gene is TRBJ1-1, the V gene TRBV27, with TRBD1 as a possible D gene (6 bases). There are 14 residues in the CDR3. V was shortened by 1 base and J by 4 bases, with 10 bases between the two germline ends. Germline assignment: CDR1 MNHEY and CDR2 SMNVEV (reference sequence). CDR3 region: CASSLYPGATEAFF. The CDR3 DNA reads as TGTGCCAGCAGTTTATACCCAGGGGCCACTGAAGCTTTCTTT.

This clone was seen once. In nucleotides, the CDR3 is TGTGCCAGCAGTTTATCGGGGGTTGGACCCTACGAGCAGTACTTC. Translated, it gives CASSLSGVGPYEQYF. The chain is built from TRBV28 and TRBJ2-7; a possible D gene is TRBD2 (6 bases). V was cut by 1 base and J by 2 bases, with 12 bases left in between. The CDR3 runs 15 residues. In germline, CDR1 is MDHEN, CDR2 SYDVKM.

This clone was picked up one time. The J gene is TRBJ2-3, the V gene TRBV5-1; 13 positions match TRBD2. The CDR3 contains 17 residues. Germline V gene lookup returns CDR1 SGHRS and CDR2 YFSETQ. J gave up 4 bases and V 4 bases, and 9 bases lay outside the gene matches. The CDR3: CASSLRTSGSPPDTQYF. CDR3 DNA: TGCGCCAGCAGCCTCAGGACTAGCGGGAGTCCCCCAGATACGCAGTATTTT. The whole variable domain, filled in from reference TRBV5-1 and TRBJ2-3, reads KAGVTQTPRYLIKTRGQQVTLSCSPISGHRSVSWYQQTPGQGLQFLFEYFSETQRNKGNFPGRFSGRQFSNSRSEMNVSTLELGDSALYLCASSLRTSGSPPDTQYFGPGTRLTVL.

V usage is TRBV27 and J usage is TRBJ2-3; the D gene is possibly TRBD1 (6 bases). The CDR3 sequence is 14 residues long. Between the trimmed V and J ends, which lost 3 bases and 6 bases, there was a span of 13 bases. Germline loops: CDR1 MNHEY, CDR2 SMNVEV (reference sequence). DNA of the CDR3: TGTGCCAGCAGTTTGATGGACAGCCCCGATACGCAGTATTTT. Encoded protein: CASSLMDSPDTQYF.

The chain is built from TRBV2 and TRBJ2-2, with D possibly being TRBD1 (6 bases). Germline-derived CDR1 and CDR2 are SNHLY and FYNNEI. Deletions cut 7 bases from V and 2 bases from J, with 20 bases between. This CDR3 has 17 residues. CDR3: CASNLYGQGINTGELFF. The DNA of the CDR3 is TGTGCCAGCAACCTCTACGGTCAGGGGATAAACACCGGGGAGCTGTTTTTT.

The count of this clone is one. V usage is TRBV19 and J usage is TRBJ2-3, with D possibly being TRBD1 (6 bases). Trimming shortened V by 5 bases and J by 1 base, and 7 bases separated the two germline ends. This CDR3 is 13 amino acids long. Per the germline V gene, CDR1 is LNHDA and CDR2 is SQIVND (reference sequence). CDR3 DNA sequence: TGTGCCAGTAGTGAGGGGGGCACAGATACGCAGTATTTT. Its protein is CASSEGGTDTQYF.

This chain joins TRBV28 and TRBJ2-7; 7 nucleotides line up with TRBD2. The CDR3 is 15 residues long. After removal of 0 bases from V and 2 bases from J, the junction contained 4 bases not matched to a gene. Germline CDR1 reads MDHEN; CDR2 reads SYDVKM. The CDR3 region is CASSLWTSYTYEQYF. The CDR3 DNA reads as TGTGCCAGCAGTTTATGGACTAGCTACACCTACGAGCAGTACTTC.

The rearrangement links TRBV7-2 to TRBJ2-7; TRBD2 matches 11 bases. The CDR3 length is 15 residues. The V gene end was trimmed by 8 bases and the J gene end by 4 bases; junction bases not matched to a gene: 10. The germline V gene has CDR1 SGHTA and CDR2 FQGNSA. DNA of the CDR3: TGTGCCAGCGCGATAGCCGGGACTAGCGGTTACGAGCAGTACTTC. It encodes CASAIAGTSGYEQYF.

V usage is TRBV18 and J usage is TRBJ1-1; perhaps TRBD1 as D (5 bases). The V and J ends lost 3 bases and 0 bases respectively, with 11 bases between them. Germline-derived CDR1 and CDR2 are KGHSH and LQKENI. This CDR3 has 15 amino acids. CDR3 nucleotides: TGTGCCAGCTCACCCAACGGGGGGTTGAACACTGAAGCTTTCTTT. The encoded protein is CASSPNGGLNTEAFF.

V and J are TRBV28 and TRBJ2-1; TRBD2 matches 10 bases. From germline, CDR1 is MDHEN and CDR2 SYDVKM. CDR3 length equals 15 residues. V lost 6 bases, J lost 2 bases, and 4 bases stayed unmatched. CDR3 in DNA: TGTGCCAGCAGCGCTAGCGGGAGAACCTACAATGAGCAGTTCTTC. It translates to CASSASGRTYNEQFF.

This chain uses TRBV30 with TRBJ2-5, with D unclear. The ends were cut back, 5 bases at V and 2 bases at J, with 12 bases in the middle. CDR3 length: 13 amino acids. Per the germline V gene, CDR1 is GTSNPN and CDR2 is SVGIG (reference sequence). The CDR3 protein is CAWVKTGQETQYF. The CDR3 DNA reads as TGTGCCTGGGTCAAAACCGGGCAAGAGACCCAGTACTTC.

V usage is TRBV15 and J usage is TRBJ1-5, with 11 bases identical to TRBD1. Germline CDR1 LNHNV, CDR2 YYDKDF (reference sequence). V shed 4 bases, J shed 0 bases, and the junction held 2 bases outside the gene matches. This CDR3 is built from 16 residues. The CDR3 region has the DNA TGTGCCACCAGCAAGGACAGGGGGCTTAGCAATCAGCCCCAGCATTTT. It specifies CATSKDRGLSNQPQHF.

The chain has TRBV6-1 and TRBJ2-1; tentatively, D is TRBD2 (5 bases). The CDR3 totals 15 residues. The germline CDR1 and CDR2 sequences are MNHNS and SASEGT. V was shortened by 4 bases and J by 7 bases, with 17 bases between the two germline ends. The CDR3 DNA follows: TGTGCCAGCAGTGTCGACGGCCACACGGGGAATGAGCAGTTCTTC. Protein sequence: CASSVDGHTGNEQFF.

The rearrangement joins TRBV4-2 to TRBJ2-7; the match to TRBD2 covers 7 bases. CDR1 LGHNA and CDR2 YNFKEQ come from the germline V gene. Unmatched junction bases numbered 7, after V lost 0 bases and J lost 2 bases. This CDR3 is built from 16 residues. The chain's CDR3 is CASSQDESGGAYEQYF. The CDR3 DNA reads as TGTGCCAGCAGCCAAGATGAGTCGGGGGGAGCCTACGAGCAGTACTTC.

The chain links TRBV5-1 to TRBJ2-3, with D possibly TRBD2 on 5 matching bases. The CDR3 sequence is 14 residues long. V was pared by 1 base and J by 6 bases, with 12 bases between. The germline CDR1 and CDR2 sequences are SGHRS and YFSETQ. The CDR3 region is CASSLSAGGDTQYF. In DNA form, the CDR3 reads TGCGCCAGCAGCTTGAGTGCTGGAGGCGATACGCAGTATTTT.

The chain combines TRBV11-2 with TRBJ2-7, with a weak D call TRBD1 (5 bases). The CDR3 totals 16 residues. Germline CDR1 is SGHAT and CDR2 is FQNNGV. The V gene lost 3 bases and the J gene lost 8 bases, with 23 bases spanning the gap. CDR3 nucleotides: TGTGCCAGCAGCTTGCTCTTTAGCAGGGATGGAATCAAGCAGTACTTC. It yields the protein CASSLLFSRDGIKQYF.

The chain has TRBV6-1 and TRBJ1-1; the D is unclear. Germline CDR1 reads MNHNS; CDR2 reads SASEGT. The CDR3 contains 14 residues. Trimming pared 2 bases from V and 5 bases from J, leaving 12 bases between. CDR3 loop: CASSEPGSRTEAFF. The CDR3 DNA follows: TGTGCCAGCAGTGAACCCGGGTCAAGGACTGAAGCTTTCTTT.

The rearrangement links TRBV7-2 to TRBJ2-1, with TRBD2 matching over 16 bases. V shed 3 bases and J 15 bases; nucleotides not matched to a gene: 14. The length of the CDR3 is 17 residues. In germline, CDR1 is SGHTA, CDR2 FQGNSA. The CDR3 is CASSFRPGLAGGPSVFF. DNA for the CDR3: TGTGCCAGCAGCTTCCGACCGGGACTAGCGGGAGGGCCCTCTGTGTTCTTC.

The CDR3 loop reads CASSAGEAYEQYF. The CDR3 coding sequence is TGTGCCAGTAGTGCGGGCGAGGCCTACGAGCAGTACTTC. The chain employs TRBV19 and TRBJ2-7; a weak D match, TRBD2 (5 bases). The CDR3 loop spans 13 amino acids. V was pared by 5 bases and J by 2 bases, with 10 bases between. Germline V gene sequence: CDR1 LNHDA, CDR2 SQIVND (reference sequence).

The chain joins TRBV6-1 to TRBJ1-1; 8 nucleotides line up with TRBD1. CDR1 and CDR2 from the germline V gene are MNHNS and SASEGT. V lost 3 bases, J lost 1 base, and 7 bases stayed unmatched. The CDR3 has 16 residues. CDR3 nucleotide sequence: TGTGCCAGCAGTGATGCCCAGGGGACAGGGAACACTGAAGCTTTCTTT. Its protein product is CASSDAQGTGNTEAFF.

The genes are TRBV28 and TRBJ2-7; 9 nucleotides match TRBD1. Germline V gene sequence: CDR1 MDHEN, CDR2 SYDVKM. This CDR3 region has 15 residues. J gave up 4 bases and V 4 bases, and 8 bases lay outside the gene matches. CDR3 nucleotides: TGTGCCAGCAGTTCCCCCGGGACAGGGAGGTACGAGCAGTACTTC. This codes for CASSSPGTGRYEQYF.

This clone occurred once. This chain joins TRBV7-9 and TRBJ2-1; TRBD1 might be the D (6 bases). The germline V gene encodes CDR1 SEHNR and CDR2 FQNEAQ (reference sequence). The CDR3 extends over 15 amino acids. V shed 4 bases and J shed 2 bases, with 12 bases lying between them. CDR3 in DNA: TGTGCCAGCAGCTCGACAGGAGATCCCTACAATGAGCAGTTCTTC. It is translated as CASSSTGDPYNEQFF.

CDR3 loop: CASSLVGTGVNEQFF. DNA for the CDR3: TGTGCCAGCAGCTTGGTGGGGACAGGGGTCAATGAGCAGTTCTTC. The chain joins TRBV5-4 to TRBJ2-1; 10 bases are a match to TRBD1. J was trimmed by 6 bases and V by 0 bases; bases with no gene match: 3. Germline loops: CDR1 SGHNT, CDR2 YYREEE (reference sequence). This CDR3 has 15 residues. Filled out from reference TRBV5-4 and TRBJ2-1, the complete variable domain reads ETGVTQSPTHLIKTRGQQVTLRCSSQSGHNTVSWYQQALGQGPQFIFQYYREEENGRGNFPPRFSGLQFPNYSSELNVNALELDDSALYLCASSLVGTGVNEQFFGPGTRLTVL.

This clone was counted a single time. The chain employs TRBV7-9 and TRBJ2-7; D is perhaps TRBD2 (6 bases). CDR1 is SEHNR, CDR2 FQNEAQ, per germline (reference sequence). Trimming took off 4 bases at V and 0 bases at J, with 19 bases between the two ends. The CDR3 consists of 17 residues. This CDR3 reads CASSSNLGTLFSYEQYF. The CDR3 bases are TGTGCCAGCAGCTCCAACCTCGGGACTCTCTTCTCCTACGAGCAGTACTTC.

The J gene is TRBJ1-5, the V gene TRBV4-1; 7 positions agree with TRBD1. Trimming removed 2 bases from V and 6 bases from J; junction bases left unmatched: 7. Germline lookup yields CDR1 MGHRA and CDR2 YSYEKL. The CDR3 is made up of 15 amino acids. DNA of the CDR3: TGCGCCAGCAGCCAACCAGACAGGGCCCTTCAGCCCCAGCATTTT. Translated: CASSQPDRALQPQHF.

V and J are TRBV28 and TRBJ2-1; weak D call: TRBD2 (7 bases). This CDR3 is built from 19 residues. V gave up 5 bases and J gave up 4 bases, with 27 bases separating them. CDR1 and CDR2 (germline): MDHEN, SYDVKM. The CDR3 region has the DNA TGTGCCAGCAGTGCGGGGGCGGCAAAGGGTCCTCTGATGTACAATGAGCAGTTCTTC. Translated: CASSAGAAKGPLMYNEQFF.

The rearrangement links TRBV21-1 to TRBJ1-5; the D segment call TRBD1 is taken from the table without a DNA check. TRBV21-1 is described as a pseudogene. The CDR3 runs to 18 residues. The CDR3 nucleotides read TGTGCCAGCAGCAAAGGGGGGACAGTCGACACCCAGAATCAGCCCCAGCATTTT. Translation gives CASSKGGTVDTQNQPQHF.

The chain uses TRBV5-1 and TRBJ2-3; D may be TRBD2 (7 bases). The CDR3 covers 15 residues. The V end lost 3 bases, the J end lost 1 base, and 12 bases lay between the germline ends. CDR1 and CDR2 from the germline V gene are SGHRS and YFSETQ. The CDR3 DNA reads TGCGCCAGCAGCTGGGGGGGGCAAGGCACAGATACGCAGTATTTT. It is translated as CASSWGGQGTDTQYF.